This T cell receptor (beta chain) derives from a study of T cells after yellow fever vaccination. Study-level results: Researchers report a weaker secondary response that nonetheless peaked faster, day 5 versus 15. Most primary-vaccination clones reappeared after the booster (about 95% CD4, about 88% CD8).

TCR cDNA, made by 5'RACE template switching, carried an added universal primer site and UMIs. One entry per CDR3 protein results from TCRdb running MiXCR on the 5' RACE reads. This sample has about 550,000 distinct CDR3 sequences, with over 15% found just once. As to this clonotype: The target antigen is unknown.

The CDR3 loop spans 14 amino acids. Germline assignment: CDR1 DFQATT and CDR2 SNEGSKA (reference sequence). V was trimmed by 5 bases and J by 7 bases, leaving 20 bases between them. V gene TRBV20-1 combines with J gene TRBJ1-1, with a tentative D call TRBD1 (5 bases). The specimen was PBMCs, collected 15 days after the yellow fever booster vaccination. This clonotype was obtained from a man aged 25 to 40 who received the YFV17D yellow fever vaccine. CDR3 sequence (DNA): TGCAGTGCTCCCATGAGGGGAGGTAAGAGTGAAGCTTTCTTT. It specifies CSAPMRGGKSEAFF.